The 21 T cell receptor beta chains given below trace back to one sample, sequenced in a study of blood T cell repertoires in COVID-19. Clones were sequenced by immunoSEQ multiplex PCR, and TCRdb holds only the in-frame ones, with some missing. The table has approximately 180,000 clones, more than 65% seen once. Sequencing was carried out using PBMCs or T cells enriched from blood (not recorded which). The source of these receptors is a woman aged 45-65 years with acute COVID-19.

V is TRBV5-1 and J is TRBJ2-2, with TRBD1 as a possible D gene (7 bases). CDR1 SGHRS and CDR2 YFSETQ come from the germline V gene. The CDR3 extends over 15 amino acids. V was clipped by 4 bases and J by 0 bases, with 10 bases between them. The CDR3 nucleotides read TGCGCCAGCAGCCCCAGGGGGGCGAACACCGGGGAGCTGTTTTTT. Protein sequence: CASSPRGANTGELFF.

The V call is TRBV6-2 or TRBV6-3, the J call TRBJ2-7; TRBD1 agrees at 8 bases. The ends lost 2 bases at V and 1 base at J; junction bases unmatched: 4. From germline, CDR1 is MNHEY and CDR2 SVGEGT. This CDR3 has 15 residues. CDR3 amino acids: CASSYGQGSSYEQYV. CDR3 DNA sequence: TGTGCCAGCAGTTACGGACAGGGTTCGTCCTACGAGCAGTACGTC.

The chain is built from TRBV5-6 and TRBJ1-5; a weak D match, TRBD1 (6 bases). Deletions cut 0 bases from V and 3 bases from J, with 13 bases between. Per the germline V gene, CDR1 is SGHDT and CDR2 is YYEEEE. The CDR3 runs 16 residues. DNA for the CDR3: TGTGCCAGCAGCTTGGGCAACAGGGTCATCAATCAGCCCCAGCATTTT. Translated, it gives CASSLGNRVINQPQHF.

The rearrangement links TRBV18 to TRBJ1-2; no firm D call. Trimming cost V 0 bases and J 7 bases, with 15 bases left between them. CDR1 is KGHSH, CDR2 LQKENI, per germline. The CDR3 sequence is 15 residues long. CDR3 in amino acids: CASSPPVSGFSGYTF. The CDR3 DNA follows: TGTGCCAGCTCACCACCGGTCTCAGGTTTTTCTGGCTACACCTTC.

The chain links TRBV21-1 to TRBJ1-5. TRBV21-1 is shown as a pseudogene. The CDR3 has 16 residues. The CDR3 bases are TGTGCCAGCAGCAAAGGGGGAGACGGGAGCGATCAGCCCCAGCATTTT. Its translation: CASSKGGDGSDQPQHF.

The chain couples TRBV6-2 or TRBV6-3 to TRBJ2-5, with 11 bases fitting TRBD2. The CDR3 length is 16 residues. Germline V gene data show CDR1 as MNHEY and CDR2 as SVGEGT. The ends lost 4 bases at V and 9 bases at J; junction bases unmatched: 13. The CDR3 DNA sequence: TGTGCCAGCAGTTGGCCGGGACTAGCGGACCTAGGCGCCCAGTACTTC. Its translation: CASSWPGLADLGAQYF.

The rearrangement uses TRBV2 and TRBJ1-4; tentatively, D is TRBD1 (5 bases). The length of the CDR3 is 16 residues. Trimming took off 8 bases at V and 6 bases at J, with 22 bases between the two ends. The germline V gene has CDR1 SNHLY and CDR2 FYNNEI. The DNA for the CDR3 is TGTGCCAGCCTCCCCGCGACCGGGACTACTGATGAAAAACTGTTTTTT. As protein: CASLPATGTTDEKLFF. The full variable domain, with the rest looked up from reference TRBV2 and TRBJ1-4, is EPEVTQTPSHQVTQMGQEVILRCVPISNHLYFYWYRQILGQKVEFLVSFYNNEISEKSEIFDDQFSVERPDGSNFTLKIRSTKLEDSAMYFCASLPATGTTDEKLFFGSGTQLSVL.

The gene calls are TRBV2 and TRBJ2-1; D may be TRBD1 (6 bases). The V gene lost 5 bases and the J gene lost 6 bases, with 17 bases spanning the gap. CDR3 length: 15 residues. Germline values: CDR1 SNHLY, CDR2 FYNNEI. DNA of the CDR3: TGTGCCAGCAGTCCGACCACCCTACAGGGCAATGAGCAGTTCTTC. Encoded protein: CASSPTTLQGNEQFF.

The CDR3 reads CASSLDQGSFYNEQFF. The CDR3 bases are TGTGCCAGCAGCTTAGATCAGGGGTCCTTTTACAATGAGCAGTTCTTC. The V gene is TRBV7-6, the J gene TRBJ2-1; a possible D gene is TRBD1 (6 bases). The CDR3 length is 16 residues. Trimming stripped 1 base from V and 4 bases from J, with 14 bases between. Germline-derived CDR1 and CDR2 are SGHVS and FNYEAQ. The full variable domain, completed using reference TRBV7-6 and TRBJ2-1, is GAGVSQSPRYKVTKRGQDVALRCDPISGHVSLYWYRQALGQGPEFLTYFNYEAQQDKSGLPNDRFSAERPEGSISTLTIQRTEQRDSAMYRCASSLDQGSFYNEQFFGPGTRLTVL.

The chain links TRBV28 to TRBJ1-1; 7 nucleotides align to TRBD1. The V segment lost 4 bases and the J segment 2 bases; nucleotides outside the gene matches: 13. This CDR3 region has 17 residues. Germline lookup yields CDR1 MDHEN and CDR2 SYDVKM. CDR3 amino acids: CASSSYIFDRANTEAFF. The CDR3 nucleotides are TGTGCCAGCAGTTCCTACATATTTGACAGGGCAAACACTGAAGCTTTCTTT.

The chain couples TRBV3-1 (or the pseudogene TRBV3-2) to TRBJ2-3; 12 nucleotides line up with TRBD2. CDR1 is LGHDT and CDR2 is YNNKEL in the germline V gene (reference sequence). The V and J ends lost 2 bases and 4 bases, in that order; junction bases with no gene match: 7. The CDR3 is 17 amino acids. The CDR3 nucleotides read TGTGCCAGCAGCCAACCGGGACTAGCGGGCAAAGCAGATACGCAGTATTTT. Translating it yields CASSQPGLAGKADTQYF.

The chain joins TRBV7-9 to TRBJ1-1, with 8 bases aligning to TRBD1. The CDR3 length is 14 residues. CDR1 is SEHNR and CDR2 is FQNEAQ in the germline V gene (reference sequence). V lost 4 bases to trimming and J lost 6 bases; unmatched junction nucleotides: 7. The CDR3: CASSSMGTGPEAFF. In DNA, the CDR3 is TGTGCCAGCAGCTCTATGGGGACAGGACCTGAAGCTTTCTTT.

The genes are TRBV27 and TRBJ1-2; 7 bases map to TRBD1. Per germline, CDR1 MNHEY and CDR2 SMNVEV (reference sequence). The CDR3 loop spans 12 amino acids. The V and J ends lost 7 bases and 12 bases, in that order; junction bases with no gene match: 11. DNA of the CDR3: TGTGCCAGCATCTCAGGGGGTGGGGGCCACACCTTC. Translated, it gives CASISGGGGHTF.

This rearrangement joins TRBV7-8 to TRBJ1-2; D is perhaps TRBD1 (6 bases). CDR3 length equals 17 residues. The germline CDR1 and CDR2 sequences are SGHVS and FQNEAQ. Trimming shortened V by 1 base and J by 4 bases, and 19 bases separated the two germline ends. This CDR3 reads CASSLGSGGSVIYGYTF. In nucleotides, the CDR3 is TGTGCCAGCAGCTTAGGGTCGGGGGGCAGCGTGATCTATGGCTACACCTTC.

The chain has TRBV3-1 (or the pseudogene TRBV3-2) and TRBJ1-1, with D possibly TRBD1 on 6 matching bases. The V gene lost 5 bases and the J gene lost 11 bases, with 15 bases spanning the gap. CDR3 length: 12 residues. Germline CDR1 LGHDT, CDR2 YNNKEL (reference sequence). CDR3 in DNA: TGTGCCAGCAGCTACAAGACAGGTCCGGCTTTCTTT. Translation: CASSYKTGPAFF.

This sequence joins TRBV6-2 or TRBV6-3 and TRBJ2-5; weak D call: TRBD1 (5 bases). V was trimmed by 0 bases and J by 4 bases, leaving 9 bases between them. CDR1 is MNHEY, CDR2 SVGEGT, per germline. CDR3 size: 14 residues. The CDR3 coding sequence is TGTGCCAGCAGTTACTCGACAGCGCTAGAGACCCAGTACTTC. This codes for CASSYSTALETQYF.

The rearrangement links TRBV7-2 to TRBJ2-3; D might be TRBD1 (5 bases). Germline values: CDR1 SGHTA, CDR2 FQGNSA. V was pared by 5 bases and J by 0 bases, with 9 bases between. This CDR3 comprises 14 residues. CDR3 protein: CASSARQSTDTQYF. CDR3 bases: TGTGCCAGCAGCGCCCGACAGAGCACAGATACGCAGTATTTT.

The chain recombines TRBV6-4 with TRBJ2-3; the match to TRBD2 covers 8 bases. The CDR3 extends over 16 amino acids. J was trimmed by 0 bases and V by 6 bases; bases with no gene match: 8. Germline CDR1 and CDR2: MRHNA and SNTAGT. The CDR3: CASSPTTSGSTDTQYF. The CDR3 DNA follows: TGTGCCAGCAGCCCAACAACTAGCGGAAGCACAGATACGCAGTATTTT.

The chain employs TRBV5-6 and TRBJ1-2, with D possibly TRBD1 on 6 matching bases. Germline CDR1 reads SGHDT; CDR2 reads YYEEEE. The CDR3 consists of 15 residues. The V end lost 5 bases, the J end lost 2 bases, and 16 bases lay between the germline ends. Here the CDR3 DNA reads TGTGCCAGCAGTCAGACAGGTTCGGGAAACTATGGCTACACCTTC. Translation: CASSQTGSGNYGYTF.

The chain joins TRBV28 to TRBJ2-3, with 10 bases fitting TRBD1. The J segment lost 8 bases and the V segment lost 2 bases, leaving 10 bases of the junction unmatched. The CDR3 length is 16 residues. CDR1 and CDR2 (germline): MDHEN, SYDVKM. Written as DNA, the CDR3 is TGTGCCAGCAGTTTACTTCCGGGACAGGGGTCAGGTACGCAGTATTTT. Its translation: CASSLLPGQGSGTQYF.

The CDR3 region has the DNA TGCGCCAGCAGCGGACCGGGACTAGCGGGGGGGCCATCGGATACGCAGTATTTT. Translation: CASSGPGLAGGPSDTQYF. The chain carries TRBV5-1 and TRBJ2-3; 16 positions agree with TRBD2. The germline CDR1 and CDR2 sequences are SGHRS and YFSETQ. The V and J ends lost 4 bases and 6 bases, in that order; junction bases with no gene match: 11. The CDR3 has 18 amino acids.